The 32 T cell receptor beta chains in this list originate from one sample, sequenced in a study of OX40 agonist ivuxolimab in advanced cancers. Repertoires were generated with immunoSEQ multiplex PCR, while TCRdb's copy carries only in-frame clones and drops some. The data hold about 65,000 clones, with about nine tenths observed a single time. Material: CD4+ or CD8+ T cells sorted from blood, obtained in a trial of the OX40 agonist ivuxolimab. The receptor set was obtained from an adult with an advanced solid tumor such as melanoma, head and neck, liver or kidney cancer.

The V gene is TRBV2, the J gene TRBJ2-7; D possibly matches TRBD1 or TRBD2 (7 bases each). Trimming took 3 bases from V and 4 from J, leaving 13 bases between them. Per germline, CDR1 SNHLY and CDR2 FYNNEI. The CDR3 covers 14 residues. CDR3 nucleotide sequence: TGTGCCAGCAGTGATCAGGGGGGAGGGTACGAGCAGTACTTC. Encoded protein: CASSDQGGGYEQYF.

The CDR3 sequence is CASSQPDSLEAFF. CDR3 coding DNA: TGTGCCAGCAGTCAACCCGACAGCCTCGAAGCTTTCTTT. The chain is built from TRBV6-5 and TRBJ1-1; maybe TRBD1 (5 bases). Trimming removed 5 bases from V and 8 bases from J, with 15 bases in between. CDR1 and CDR2 from the germline V gene are MNHEY and SVGAGI. The CDR3 covers 13 residues.

The gene calls are TRBV7-6 and TRBJ1-3, with TRBD1 matching 10 bases. The V gene end was trimmed by 3 bases and the J gene end by 3 bases; junction bases not matched to a gene: 5. CDR1 and CDR2 (germline): SGHVS, FNYEAQ. The CDR3 is 16 residues long. Here the CDR3 reads CASSLSGTGVGNTIYF. The CDR3 bases are TGTGCCAGCAGCTTGTCCGGGACAGGGGTTGGAAACACCATATATTTT.

The CDR3 loop is CASSPDRVGGAQYF. CDR3 DNA: TGTGCCAGCAGCCCGGACAGGGTGGGGGGGGCGCAGTACTTC. The V call is TRBV11-1, the J call TRBJ2-7; D possibly corresponds to TRBD1 (8 bases). Germline V gene data show CDR1 as SGHAT and CDR2 as FQDESV (reference sequence). The CDR3 loop spans 14 amino acids. V was trimmed by 5 bases and J by 9 bases, leaving 20 bases between them. Full variable domain (missing parts from reference TRBV11-1 and TRBJ2-7): EAEVAQSPRYKITEKSQAVAFWCDPISGHATLYWYRQILGQGPELLVQFQDESVVDDSQLPKDRFSAERLKGVDSTLKIQPAELGDSAMYLCASSPDRVGGAQYFGPGTRLTVT.

The V call is TRBV21-1, the J call TRBJ2-7. TRBV21-1 is listed as a pseudogene. There are 16 residues in the CDR3. This chain's CDR3 is CASSNRDTGIRYEQYF. The CDR3 coding sequence is TGTGCCAGCAGCAATCGGGATACAGGAATACGTTACGAGCAGTACTTC.

This clone was picked up one time. This chain links TRBV6-6 with TRBJ1-3, with 7 bases lining up with TRBD1. There are 15 residues in the CDR3. Trimming took 5 bases from V and 4 from J; bases not matched to a gene: 8. Per the germline V gene, CDR1 is MNHNY and CDR2 is SVGAGI (reference sequence). CDR3 amino acids: CASSPQGGGGNTIYF. Written as DNA, the CDR3 is TGTGCCAGCAGTCCCCAAGGAGGGGGCGGAAACACCATATATTTT.

This clone showed up just once. The chain links TRBV27 to TRBJ2-5; maybe TRBD2 (6 bases). The CDR3 spans 18 residues. The germline CDR1 and CDR2 sequences are MNHEY and SMNVEV (reference sequence). Trimming removed 3 bases at V and 3 bases at J, with 23 bases between. CDR3 in DNA: TGTGCCAGCAGTTTCGCAGGTTGGGGTAGCGGCTCGGAAGAGACCCAGTACTTC. It is translated as CASSFAGWGSGSEETQYF.

This sequence joins TRBV5-1 and TRBJ2-3; the match to TRBD2 covers 13 bases. The germline V gene has CDR1 SGHRS and CDR2 YFSETQ. The length of the CDR3 is 18 residues. J was trimmed by 1 base and V by 5 bases; bases with no gene match: 10. CDR3 DNA sequence: TGCGCCAGCAGTTTCACTAGCGGGGGGGCCGGTGGCACAGATACGCAGTATTTT. Protein product: CASSFTSGGAGGTDTQYF.

The CDR3 DNA reads as TGTGCCAGCAGTTATGGCAGTACCAACGAGCAGTACTTC. Amino acid sequence: CASSYGSTNEQYF. The chain employs TRBV27 and TRBJ2-7; D gene ambiguous. With 4 bases removed from V and 5 bases from J, the gap between germline ends came to 12 bases. CDR1 is MNHEY, CDR2 SMNVEV, per germline (reference sequence). The CDR3 has 13 amino acids.

The V and J genes are TRBV2 and TRBJ1-4; 8 bases map to TRBD1. Germline CDR1 SNHLY, CDR2 FYNNEI. J lost 7 bases, V lost 1 base, and 5 bases had no gene match. The CDR3 spans 15 residues. The CDR3: CASSEGGQGGEKLFF. CDR3 in DNA: TGTGCCAGCAGTGAAGGTGGACAGGGAGGTGAAAAACTGTTTTTT.

The rearrangement joins TRBV9 to TRBJ1-1; unclear D gene. CDR3 length: 14 amino acids. Trimming stripped 4 bases from V and 2 bases from J, with 12 bases between. Germline assignment: CDR1 SGDLS and CDR2 YYNGEE. CDR3 sequence (DNA): TGTGCCAGCAGCCTAAGACACAGCAACACTGAAGCTTTCTTT. Its translation: CASSLRHSNTEAFF.

The chain couples TRBV19 to TRBJ2-1, with TRBD2 identical over 10 bases. The CDR3 consists of 15 residues. V shed 7 bases, J shed 6 bases, and the junction held 9 bases outside the gene matches. CDR1 and CDR2 (germline): LNHDA, SQIVND (reference sequence). CDR3 protein: CASTQLAGPVNEQFF. CDR3 nucleotides: TGTGCCAGTACTCAACTAGCGGGGCCTGTCAATGAGCAGTTCTTC.

The V and J genes are TRBV18 and TRBJ2-3; 10 nucleotides agree with TRBD1. CDR1 is KGHSH and CDR2 is LQKENI in the germline V gene. The CDR3 extends over 15 amino acids. J lost 0 bases, V lost 4 bases, and 1 base had no gene match. CDR3 coding DNA: TGTGCCAGCTCACGGGACAGGGGTAGCACAGATACGCAGTATTTT. It encodes CASSRDRGSTDTQYF.

This chain joins TRBV7-8 and TRBJ2-5, with 12 bases identical to TRBD1. This CDR3 has 16 amino acids. Germline lookup yields CDR1 SGHVS and CDR2 FQNEAQ. The junction had 9 bases not matched to a gene; V was cut back by 5 bases and J by 5 bases. CDR3 residues: CASSPGTGGDWETQYF. CDR3 coding DNA: TGTGCCAGCAGCCCAGGGACAGGGGGCGATTGGGAGACCCAGTACTTC.

V gene TRBV6-6 combines with J gene TRBJ1-3; D is ambiguous. V lost 0 bases to trimming and J lost 0 bases, with 9 bases between them. Germline V gene sequence: CDR1 MNHNY, CDR2 SVGAGI (reference sequence). This CDR3 has 16 residues. The CDR3 bases are TGTGCCAGCAGTTACTCGCAAGCCCTCTCTGGAAACACCATATATTTT. This codes for CASSYSQALSGNTIYF.

V usage is TRBV9 and J usage is TRBJ1-2, with D tentatively TRBD1 (5 bases). This CDR3 has 15 residues. The germline CDR1 and CDR2 sequences are SGDLS and YYNGEE. Between the trimmed V and J ends, which lost 4 bases and 5 bases, there was a span of 18 bases. CDR3 coding DNA: TGTGCCAGCAGCCCCGAGACACAAGGGGCATATGGCTACACCTTC. Its translation: CASSPETQGAYGYTF.

The chain combines TRBV6-1 with TRBJ1-5, with D tentatively TRBD1 (5 bases). Per germline, CDR1 MNHNS and CDR2 SASEGT. The CDR3 totals 15 residues. V was clipped by 4 bases and J by 4 bases, with 14 bases between them. Here the CDR3 reads CASSASQGSNQPQHF. As DNA, the CDR3 is TGTGCCAGCAGTGCGTCCCAGGGTAGTAATCAGCCCCAGCATTTT.

This rearrangement joins TRBV11-1 to TRBJ2-5; 7 positions match TRBD1. J gave up 5 bases and V 1 base, and 1 base lay outside the gene matches. Germline CDR1 is SGHAT and CDR2 is FQDESV (reference sequence). The CDR3 contains 13 residues. Written as DNA, the CDR3 is TGTGCCAGCAGCTTAGGACAGGGTGAGACCCAGTACTTC. This sequence encodes CASSLGQGETQYF.

J is TRBJ1-5 and V is TRBV28; no firm D call. Trimming stripped 6 bases from V and 3 bases from J, with 18 bases between. Germline lookup yields CDR1 MDHEN and CDR2 SYDVKM. The CDR3 contains 16 residues. The CDR3 bases are TGTGCCAGCAGCAGCCGGAGGGTAAAGATCAATCAGCCCCAGCATTTT. Translated: CASSSRRVKINQPQHF.

The J gene is TRBJ1-2, the V gene TRBV19; TRBD1 might be the D (5 bases). The germline V gene has CDR1 LNHDA and CDR2 SQIVND (reference sequence). Trimming took 11 bases from V and 2 from J, leaving 15 bases between them. CDR3 length: 13 residues. DNA for the CDR3: TGTGCCGGGGGATCGGCTTCAAACTATGGCTACACCTTC. Translating gives CAGGSASNYGYTF.

The rearrangement uses TRBV25-1 and TRBJ2-4, with D possibly TRBD2 on 5 matching bases. Per the germline V gene, CDR1 is MGHDK and CDR2 is SYGVNS. V shed 2 bases and J shed 0 bases, with 11 bases lying between them. The CDR3 sequence is 16 residues long. CDR3 DNA: TGTGCCAGCAGTGAAGAGAGAGGACTAGCCAAAAACATTCAGTACTTC. Its translation is CASSEERGLAKNIQYF.

This chain joins TRBV30 and TRBJ1-6; D is unclear. Germline CDR1 GTSNPN, CDR2 SVGIG (reference sequence). CDR3 length: 17 residues. V gave up 3 bases and J gave up 14 bases, with 29 bases separating them. CDR3 bases: TGTGCCTGGAGCCCCCCCGGGGTGGACGGGAATAATTTCACCCTCCACTTT. Its translation is CAWSPPGVDGNNFTLHF.

This clone was picked up a small number of times. The chain carries TRBV12-5 and TRBJ1-1, with TRBD1 identical over 9 bases. The CDR3 totals 16 residues. V gave up 1 base and J gave up 5 bases; unmatched junction bases: 8. Germline assignment: CDR1 LGHNT and CDR2 FRNRAP. The CDR3 DNA reads as TGTGCTAGTGGTTTGGGACGGGACAGGGCGGATACTGAAGCTTTCTTT. Translated, it gives CASGLGRDRADTEAFF.

This chain connects TRBV2 to TRBJ1-1; possible D gene TRBD1, 6 bases. The V end was cut by 5 bases, the J end by 3 bases, with 13 bases between. Per germline, CDR1 SNHLY and CDR2 FYNNEI. The CDR3 length is 14 residues. In nucleotides, the CDR3 is TGTGCCAGCAGTCGTACAGGGCTTGACACTGAAGCTTTCTTT. Translated: CASSRTGLDTEAFF.

The rearrangement joins TRBV10-1 to TRBJ2-1; TRBD2 aligns across 9 bases. Germline V gene data show CDR1 as WNHNN and CDR2 as SYGVQD (reference sequence). The CDR3 has 16 residues. V was pared by 2 bases and J by 2 bases, with 4 bases of the junction left unmatched. CDR3 DNA sequence: TGCGCCAGCAGTGAGAGCAGCGGGGGGACCTACAATGAGCAGTTCTTC. Its protein is CASSESSGGTYNEQFF.

V and J are TRBV15 and TRBJ1-1; perhaps TRBD1 as D (6 bases). The CDR3 spans 15 residues. Looked up from germline, CDR1 is LNHNV and CDR2 is YYDKDF (reference sequence). The V end was cut by 0 bases, the J end by 0 bases, with 8 bases between. The CDR3 DNA sequence: TGTGCCACCAGCAGAGAACAGGGTATGAACACTGAAGCTTTCTTT. Protein: CATSREQGMNTEAFF.

The rearrangement joins TRBV12-5 to TRBJ2-3; D uncertain. Germline loops: CDR1 LGHNT, CDR2 FRNRAP. The CDR3 covers 11 residues. V dropped 5 bases and J dropped 3 bases, with 3 bases sitting between them. CDR3 bases: TGTGCTAGTGGTGAGACAGATACGCAGTATTTT. Protein: CASGETDTQYF.

This clone was seen more than once but under ten times. The CDR3 DNA is TGTGCCAGCAGCTTCCTAACCGGACAGAATGAAAAACTGTTTTTT. It is translated as CASSFLTGQNEKLFF. V and J are TRBV7-9 and TRBJ1-4; the D gene is possibly TRBD1 (6 bases). This CDR3 contains 15 residues. Germline V gene sequence: CDR1 SEHNR, CDR2 FQNEAQ (reference sequence). V was shortened by 3 bases and J by 5 bases, with 13 bases between the two germline ends.

The chain carries TRBV6-5 and TRBJ2-7; 7 bases align to TRBD1. With V trimmed by 0 bases and J by 2 bases, 7 bases remained unmatched. Germline V gives CDR1 MNHEY, CDR2 SVGAGI. The CDR3 extends over 16 amino acids. CDR3 loop: CASSYSPTGKTYEQYF. DNA of the CDR3: TGTGCCAGCAGTTACTCGCCGACAGGGAAAACCTACGAGCAGTACTTC.

This clone was seen more than once but under ten times. This rearrangement joins TRBV7-2 to TRBJ1-6; 7 nucleotides match TRBD1. Germline V gene data show CDR1 as SGHTA and CDR2 as FQGNSA. The CDR3 runs 16 residues. After removal of 2 bases from V and 7 bases from J, the junction contained 8 bases not matched to a gene. CDR3: CASSLRQGPSNSPLHF. CDR3 nucleotide sequence: TGTGCCAGCAGCTTAAGACAGGGACCGTCCAATTCACCCCTCCACTTT.

The V gene is TRBV6-1, the J gene TRBJ1-4, with 8 bases identical to TRBD1. Germline lookup yields CDR1 MNHNS and CDR2 SASEGT. The CDR3 contains 13 residues. V lost 7 bases, J lost 8 bases, and 6 bases stayed unmatched. As DNA, the CDR3 is TGTGCCAGCATTCGGACAGGGTTGGAAAAACTGTTTTTT. As protein: CASIRTGLEKLFF.

This clone came up a few times. The genes are TRBV5-1 and TRBJ2-1; 13 bases fit TRBD2. The CDR3 has 20 residues. Trimming took 3 bases from V and 0 from J; bases not matched to a gene: 12. Germline V gene lookup returns CDR1 SGHRS and CDR2 YFSETQ. This CDR3 reads CASSSTGLAGARSSYNEQFF. The CDR3 DNA follows: TGCGCCAGCAGCTCCACCGGACTAGCGGGGGCCCGAAGCTCCTACAATGAGCAGTTCTTC. Filled out from reference TRBV5-1 and TRBJ2-1, the complete variable domain reads KAGVTQTPRYLIKTRGQQVTLSCSPISGHRSVSWYQQTPGQGLQFLFEYFSETQRNKGNFPGRFSGRQFSNSRSEMNVSTLELGDSALYLCASSSTGLAGARSSYNEQFFGPGTRLTVL.